Reported below is one T cell receptor beta chain. This clonotype occurred once. Its cognate antigen has yet to be identified. There are no base qualities to consult, and no much larger clone falls within one base. One read alone makes for weak evidence. The record originates from a study of CD8+CD57+ T cells in acquired aplastic anemia (dated by TCRdb to the late 2010s). Broadly, across the study: Extracted DNA from sorted CD4+ and CD8+ cells averaged approximately 3.4 ug, ranging from roughly 0.2 to 30 ug. A CD8+CD57+ expansion meant a frequency higher than the mean frequency seen in healthy subjects.

The full study reports these points: Some 31 CD8+ CDR3 sequences were shared between patients and controls but appeared highly expressed in patients and within their immunodominant clones. Patients and healthy controls showed no significant difference in CD8+ Simpson's diversity (P=0.060).

The patients picked for sequencing were ones in whom flow cytometry had shown an expansion of CD8+CD57+ cells. Every patient had severe acquired aplastic anemia, diagnosed using the International Study of Aplastic Anemia and Agranulocytosis and Camitta criteria. Patients had received no therapy at the time of blood sampling. In the study, sorted CD4+ and CD8+ blood T cells from patients with severe aplastic anemia and from healthy subjects underwent deep sequencing of TCR repertoires. Patients were enrolled in the USA under clinicaltrials.gov protocols 00001620, 01623167, 00001397, 00071045, 00081523 and 00961064. Ficoll-Paque density gradient centrifugation was used to isolate peripheral blood mononuclear cells. CD4+ and CD8+ T cells were sorted by FACS or magnetic beads before DNA extraction. V and J lose 5 bases and 2 bases, and a span of 13 bases separates them. As encoded in the germline V gene, CDR1 is KGHDR while CDR2 is SFDVKD. Counted from cysteine to phenylalanine, this CDR3 has 15 amino acids. Only the CDR3 portion is preserved as DNA: 45 bases, with reading frame beginning at the first base.

TCR beta VDJ combination and CDR3 sequence profiling used genomic DNA as the template. An Illumina HiSeq 2000 was used for TCR repertoire sequencing. The authors' pipeline ran thus. TRBV/TRBJ rearrangement plots, CDR3 size and DJ length profiles, and Simpson's diversity index were used to assess repertoires. The most abundant DNA sequence in the deep sequencing data was defined as the immunodominant clone. CDR3 amino acid sequences were screened for sharing across subjects and compared with published repertoires and the VDJdb database. TCRdb trimmed the raw reads at Q25, called clones with MiXCR and kept productive beta chains. Every CDR3 protein is listed once, alongside the most common genes and DNA of its rows. The V and J calls reflect TCRdb's pipeline rather than the authors' work. This sample holds about 98,000 distinct CDR3 sequences; approximately 73% were observed only once. Of the sample, 65% falls within the top ten clones.

The sequence is built from TRBV24-1 and TRBJ2-3; matching of 5 bases hints at TRBD2 as the D gene. Sample: sorted CD4+, CD8+, or CD8+CD57+ T cells (not recorded which) from PBMCs. The source of this sequence is a human donor with aplastic anemia. Read as DNA, the sequence is TGTGCCACCAGTGGCGGGCCGGGGTACACAGATACGCAGTATTTT. It specifies CATSGGPGYTDTQYF.